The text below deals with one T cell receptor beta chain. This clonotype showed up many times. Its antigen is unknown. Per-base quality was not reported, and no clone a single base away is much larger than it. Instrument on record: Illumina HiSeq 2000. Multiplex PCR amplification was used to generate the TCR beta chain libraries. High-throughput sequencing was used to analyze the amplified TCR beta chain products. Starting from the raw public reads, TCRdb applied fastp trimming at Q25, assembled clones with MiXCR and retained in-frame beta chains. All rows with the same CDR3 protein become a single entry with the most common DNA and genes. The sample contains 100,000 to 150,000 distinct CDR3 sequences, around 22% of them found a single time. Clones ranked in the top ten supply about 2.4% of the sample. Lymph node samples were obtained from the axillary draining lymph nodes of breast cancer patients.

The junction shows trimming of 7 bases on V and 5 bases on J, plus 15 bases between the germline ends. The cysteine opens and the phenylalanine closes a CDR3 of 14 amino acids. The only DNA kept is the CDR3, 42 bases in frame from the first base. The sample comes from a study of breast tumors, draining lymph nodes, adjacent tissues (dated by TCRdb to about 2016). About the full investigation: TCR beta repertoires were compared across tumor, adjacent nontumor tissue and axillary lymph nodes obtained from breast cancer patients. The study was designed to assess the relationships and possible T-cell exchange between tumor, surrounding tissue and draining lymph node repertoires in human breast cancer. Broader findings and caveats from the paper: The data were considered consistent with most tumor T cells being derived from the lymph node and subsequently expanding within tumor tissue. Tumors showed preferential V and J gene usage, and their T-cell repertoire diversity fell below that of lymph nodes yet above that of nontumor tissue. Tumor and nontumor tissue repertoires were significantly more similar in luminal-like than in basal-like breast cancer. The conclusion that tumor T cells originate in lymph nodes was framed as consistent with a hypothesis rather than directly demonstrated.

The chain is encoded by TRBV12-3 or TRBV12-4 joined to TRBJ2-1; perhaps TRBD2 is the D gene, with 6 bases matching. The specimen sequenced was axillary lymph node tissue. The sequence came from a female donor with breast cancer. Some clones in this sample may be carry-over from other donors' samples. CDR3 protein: CASKKHGTHNEQFF. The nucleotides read TGTGCCAGCAAGAAACATGGGACTCACAATGAGCAGTTCTTC.